A single sample is the source of the 24 T cell receptor beta chains below, sequenced in a study of memory CD4+ T cells and cytomegalovirus serostatus. Here immunoSEQ multiplex PCR was the method, and the copy in TCRdb shows in-frame clones only, minus some. The data hold about 59,000 clones, with around 80% observed a single time. The sort gate was single viable CD3+CD4+CD8-CD45RO+ cells for memory CD4+ T cells. The sequencing input was memory CD4+ T cells from blood. The receptors were gathered from an adult in good health and CMV-seronegative. Some clones in this sample may be carry-over from other donors' samples.

There are a few counts of this clone. The chain employs TRBV19 and TRBJ1-5; TRBD1 agrees at 10 bases. Germline V gives CDR1 LNHDA, CDR2 SQIVND (reference sequence). The trim removed 8 bases at V and 6 bases at J, leaving 10 bases unmatched. The CDR3 loop spans 15 amino acids. CDR3 loop: CASGSGQGWFQPQHF. Written as DNA, the CDR3 is TGTGCCAGTGGCTCGGGACAGGGGTGGTTTCAGCCCCAGCATTTT.

The rearrangement uses TRBV19 and TRBJ2-2; D may be TRBD1 (5 bases). This CDR3 has 14 residues. Germline V CDR1 and CDR2: LNHDA, SQIVND (reference sequence). V dropped 7 bases and J dropped 0 bases, with 9 bases sitting between them. DNA of the CDR3: TGTGCCAGTATGTCACAGGCGAACACCGGGGAGCTGTTTTTT. It encodes CASMSQANTGELFF.

V and J are TRBV7-2 and TRBJ1-5; D unresolved. This CDR3 spans 12 amino acids. With 3 bases removed from V and 6 bases from J, the gap between germline ends came to 6 bases. Germline CDR1 and CDR2: SGHTA and FQGNSA. CDR3 sequence reads: CASSFFGQPQHF. CDR3 in DNA: TGTGCCAGCAGCTTTTTCGGTCAGCCCCAGCATTTT.

The genes are TRBV5-1 and TRBJ2-7; unclear D gene. Looked up from germline, CDR1 is SGHRS and CDR2 is YFSETQ. V lost 0 bases to trimming and J lost 8 bases, with 9 bases between them. This CDR3 spans 12 amino acids. CDR3 loop: CASSLEGYQQYF. The CDR3 nucleotides are TGCGCCAGCAGCTTGGAGGGATACCAGCAGTACTTC.

J is TRBJ2-1 and V is TRBV10-3; tentative D call: TRBD2 (5 bases). CDR1 and CDR2 (germline): ENHRY, SYGVKD. CDR3 length equals 15 residues. V lost 3 bases and J lost 5, with 14 bases in between. The CDR3 sequence is CAISDRSKRDNEQFF. The CDR3 DNA follows: TGTGCCATCAGTGACAGGAGCAAGAGGGACAATGAGCAGTTCTTC.

This clone was detected once. The chain uses TRBV6-5 and TRBJ2-3, with unresolved D. The CDR3 sequence is 13 residues long. Germline CDR1 is MNHEY and CDR2 is SVGAGI. The germline V and J ends were trimmed by 2 bases and 1 base, with 4 bases remaining between them. This chain's CDR3 is CASSYGGTDTQYF. CDR3 nucleotides: TGTGCCAGCAGTTACGGGGGCACAGATACGCAGTATTTT.

This sequence joins TRBV5-1 and TRBJ2-7, with a weak D call TRBD1 (5 bases). The V end was cut by 0 bases, the J end by 3 bases, with 13 bases between. This CDR3 has 15 residues. Germline CDR1 SGHRS, CDR2 YFSETQ. DNA for the CDR3: TGCGCCAGCAGCTTGGGGCGACCGGACATCTACGAGCAGTACTTC. This sequence encodes CASSLGRPDIYEQYF. Full variable domain (rest looked up from reference TRBV5-1 and TRBJ2-7): KAGVTQTPRYLIKTRGQQVTLSCSPISGHRSVSWYQQTPGQGLQFLFEYFSETQRNKGNFPGRFSGRQFSNSRSEMNVSTLELGDSALYLCASSLGRPDIYEQYFGPGTRLTVT.

This clone was counted once. V usage is TRBV2 and J usage is TRBJ2-5; 8 bases map to TRBD1. Trimming at V came to 5 bases and at J to 5 bases, leaving 7 bases not matched to a gene. This CDR3 is 14 amino acids long. Germline loops: CDR1 SNHLY, CDR2 FYNNEI. The chain's CDR3 is CASSSRQGRETQYF. CDR3 in DNA: TGTGCCAGCAGTTCGCGACAGGGGAGGGAGACCCAGTACTTC.

The table lists this clone with a count of one. The sample contains more than one DNA sequence encoding this CDR3. DNA of the CDR3: TGTGCCAGCAGCACCGACAGGGGGCGGACCGGGGAGCTGTTTTTT. As protein: CASSTDRGRTGELFF. The chain has TRBV5-4 and TRBJ2-2; 10 nucleotides align to TRBD1. After removal of 4 bases from V and 5 bases from J, the junction contained 5 bases not matched to a gene. The CDR3 is 15 amino acids. Germline V CDR1 and CDR2: SGHNT, YYREEE (reference sequence).

CDR3 coding DNA: TGTGCCAGCAGCTTATGGTTTGGCAGGCCCGAAAAACTGTTTTTT. This codes for CASSLWFGRPEKLFF. The chain couples TRBV7-2 to TRBJ1-4; no definite D call. In germline, CDR1 is SGHTA, CDR2 FQGNSA. The CDR3 is 15 residues long. The germline V and J ends were trimmed by 2 bases and 8 bases, with 15 bases remaining between them. The variable domain in full, completed from reference TRBV7-2 and TRBJ1-4, reads GAGVSQSPSNKVTEKGKDVELRCDPISGHTALYWYRQSLGQGLEFLIYFQGNSAPDKSGLPSDRFSAERTGGSVSTLTIQRTQQEDSAVYLCASSLWFGRPEKLFFGSGTQLSVL.

In this sample, this clone turned up a few times. This chain joins TRBV28 and TRBJ1-1; D gene uncertain. V was clipped by 4 bases and J by 7 bases, with 10 bases between them. CDR3 length: 12 amino acids. In germline, CDR1 is MDHEN, CDR2 SYDVKM. CDR3 in DNA: TGTGCCAGCAGTTCGGGATCACTTGAAGCTTTCTTT. Translating it yields CASSSGSLEAFF. The whole variable domain, filled in from reference TRBV28 and TRBJ1-1, reads DVKVTQSSRYLVKRTGEKVFLECVQDMDHENMFWYRQDPGLGLRLIYFSYDVKMKEKGDIPEGYSVSREKKERFSLILESASTNQTSMYLCASSSGSLEAFFGQGTRLTVV.

In this sample, this clone turned up once. Written as DNA, the CDR3 is TGCGCCAGCAGCCAAGGGACCCCCCCCTATGGCTACACCTTC. Protein product: CASSQGTPPYGYTF. The gene calls are TRBV4-3 and TRBJ1-2; no firm D call. Deletions cut 1 base from V and 4 bases from J, with 10 bases between. Germline V gene data show CDR1 as LGHNA and CDR2 as YSLEER. The CDR3 runs to 14 residues.

J is TRBJ2-3 and V is TRBV19, with D tentatively TRBD1 or TRBD2 (5 bases each). This CDR3 contains 15 residues. Germline CDR1 and CDR2: LNHDA and SQIVND (reference sequence). The V and J ends lost 3 bases and 6 bases respectively, with 16 bases between them. The CDR3 nucleotides are TGTGCCAGTAGTATCTTCGCCTCTGGGACGGATACGCAGTATTTT. Amino acids: CASSIFASGTDTQYF.

This sequence joins TRBV11-3 and TRBJ2-1; TRBD1 is a possible D gene (6 bases). The CDR3 contains 15 residues. Trimming took off 3 bases at V and 0 bases at J, with 9 bases between the two ends. CDR1 is SGHNT and CDR2 is YENEEA in the germline V gene. CDR3 DNA sequence: TGTGCCAGCAGCTTGGAAGGGGGCTCCTACAATGAGCAGTTCTTC. Translating it yields CASSLEGGSYNEQFF.

The chain carries TRBV5-1 and TRBJ2-7; D may be TRBD1 (6 bases). V gave up 4 bases and J gave up 4 bases, with 12 bases separating them. The CDR3 spans 13 residues. Germline lookup yields CDR1 SGHRS and CDR2 YFSETQ. The CDR3 nucleotides read TGCGCCAGCAGCGATGGAACAGGGTACGAGCAGTACTTC. Its protein is CASSDGTGYEQYF.

This chain connects TRBV5-1 to TRBJ2-1; the D is unclear. The CDR3 length is 15 residues. V shed 1 base and J shed 0 bases, with 8 bases lying between them. Germline lookup yields CDR1 SGHRS and CDR2 YFSETQ. DNA of the CDR3: TGCGCCAGCAGCTTGTATTCGAGCTCCTACAATGAGCAGTTCTTC. Amino acids: CASSLYSSSYNEQFF. Complete variable domain (other parts from reference TRBV5-1 and TRBJ2-1): KAGVTQTPRYLIKTRGQQVTLSCSPISGHRSVSWYQQTPGQGLQFLFEYFSETQRNKGNFPGRFSGRQFSNSRSEMNVSTLELGDSALYLCASSLYSSSYNEQFFGPGTRLTVL.

The V gene is TRBV7-9, the J gene TRBJ2-7; a possible D gene is TRBD2 (5 bases). There are 13 residues in the CDR3. Trimming shortened V by 8 bases and J by 1 base, and 12 bases separated the two germline ends. CDR1 is SEHNR, CDR2 FQNEAQ, per germline (reference sequence). CDR3 amino acids: CASRLSGSYEQYF. CDR3 bases: TGTGCCAGCCGCCTTTCGGGGTCCTACGAGCAGTACTTC.

The rearrangement uses TRBV29-1 and TRBJ2-5; weak D call: TRBD2 (5 bases). The CDR3 loop spans 13 amino acids. Germline V CDR1 and CDR2: SQVTM, ANQGSEA. V was trimmed by 8 bases and J by 9 bases, leaving 22 bases between them. CDR3: CSTRASDLAAQYF. The CDR3 region has the DNA TGCAGCACTCGGGCTTCGGACTTGGCCGCCCAGTACTTC.

The chain uses TRBV2 and TRBJ2-3; tentative D call: TRBD2 (6 bases). The CDR3 is 14 residues long. From germline, CDR1 is SNHLY and CDR2 FYNNEI. The V and J ends lost 8 bases and 2 bases respectively, with 14 bases between them. DNA of the CDR3: TGTGCCAGCGGGGGGATGACCCACACAGATACGCAGTATTTT. Protein: CASGGMTHTDTQYF.

This clone was seen a handful of times. The chain joins TRBV6-1 to TRBJ2-7; 8 nucleotides agree with TRBD1. Losses at the gene ends were 6 bases for V and 2 bases for J; bases not matched to a gene: 9. This CDR3 spans 15 amino acids. CDR1 is MNHNS, CDR2 SASEGT, per germline. This CDR3 reads CASRPGGARPYEQYF. Written as DNA, the CDR3 is TGTGCCAGCAGGCCAGGGGGCGCCCGGCCCTACGAGCAGTACTTC.

This sequence joins TRBV28 and TRBJ1-2; D gene unclear. Between the trimmed V and J ends, which lost 1 base and 7 bases, there was a span of 10 bases. The CDR3 sequence is 13 residues long. Germline V CDR1 and CDR2: MDHEN, SYDVKM. CDR3 sequence: CASSLSNDLGYTF. CDR3 coding DNA: TGTGCCAGCAGTTTATCCAACGACCTTGGCTACACCTTC.

The gene calls are TRBV7-9 and TRBJ2-1, with D possibly TRBD2 on 5 matching bases. Trimming left V 6 bases short and J 3 bases short, with 9 bases between. The germline V gene encodes CDR1 SEHNR and CDR2 FQNEAQ (reference sequence). There are 13 residues in the CDR3. In nucleotides, the CDR3 is TGTGCCAGCAGTGCGGGTGTCTACAATGAGCAGTTCTTC. Its translation: CASSAGVYNEQFF.

This chain joins TRBV19 and TRBJ2-1; the D gene is possibly TRBD2 (6 bases). Trimming cost V 2 bases and J 0 bases, with 14 bases left between them. Germline CDR1 is LNHDA and CDR2 is SQIVND (reference sequence). The CDR3 is 17 residues long. CDR3 region: CASSILSGPNSYNEQFF. The DNA for the CDR3 is TGTGCCAGTAGTATACTTAGCGGTCCTAACTCCTACAATGAGCAGTTCTTC.

The chain employs TRBV7-2 and TRBJ2-2, with D perhaps matching TRBD1 or TRBD2 (5 bases each). Germline assignment: CDR1 SGHTA and CDR2 FQGNSA. The CDR3 is made up of 15 amino acids. Deletions cut 3 bases from V and 6 bases from J, with 14 bases between. CDR3 coding DNA: TGTGCCAGCAGCTTGGGCAGGGTGGAGGCCGGGGAGCTGTTTTTT. Protein sequence: CASSLGRVEAGELFF.